This T cell receptor beta chain was captured in a study of cytomegalovirus exposure and HLA in healthy donors. On the study more broadly: Approximately 190 million T cells yielded some 100 million unique TCR beta sequences, as an earlier analysis found. A data release that came early held about 89 million unique TCRs from HLA-typed donors. Study-wide results and limits: A later analysis linked around 15,000 TCR beta sequences to HLA alleles at 0.05 false discovery rate. As a later analysis showed, several of the most significant clusters appeared to be linked to common viral pathogens.

PCR was performed using 60 Vbeta and 13 Jbeta primers. Sequencing was performed with immunoSEQ multiplex PCR; in TCRdb, only in-frame clones are kept and a portion is missing. The sample lists some 160,000 clones, 78% occurring once. This clone was found a few times. Its antigen is currently unknown. This CDR3 region has 15 residues. The V gene lost 3 bases and the J gene lost 4 bases, with 13 bases spanning the gap. The germline V gene encodes CDR1 MGHDK and CDR2 SYGVNS. The chain joins TRBV25-1 to TRBJ1-3; weak D call: TRBD1 (6 bases). This sequence was found in a middle-aged woman in good health and CMV-seropositive. Sample: PBMCs. The DNA for the CDR3 is TGTGCCAGCAGTGAGCAAGGGGGAGCAGGAAACACCATATATTTT. Protein: CASSEQGGAGNTIYF.